This T cell receptor beta chain was profiled in a study of blood T cell repertoires in COVID-19. For the study at large: Samples representing acute and convalescent COVID-19 were sourced from the United States, Italy and Spain.

The table came from immunoSEQ multiplex PCR; TCRdb's copy has only in-frame clones and leaves some out. This sample has roughly 150,000 clones, with about nine tenths found just once. V lost 4 bases, J lost 6 bases, and 7 bases lay in between. The CDR3 contains 12 residues. Germline CDR1 is SGDLS and CDR2 is YYNGEE. This sequence was found in a man aged 18 to 29 with COVID-19, enrolled during active disease. The sequenced sample was peripheral blood. The chain couples TRBV9 to TRBJ2-2; D gene uncertain. CDR3 in DNA: TGTGCCAGCAGCCCAACGGCCGGGGAGCTGTTTTTT. The encoded protein is CASSPTAGELFF.